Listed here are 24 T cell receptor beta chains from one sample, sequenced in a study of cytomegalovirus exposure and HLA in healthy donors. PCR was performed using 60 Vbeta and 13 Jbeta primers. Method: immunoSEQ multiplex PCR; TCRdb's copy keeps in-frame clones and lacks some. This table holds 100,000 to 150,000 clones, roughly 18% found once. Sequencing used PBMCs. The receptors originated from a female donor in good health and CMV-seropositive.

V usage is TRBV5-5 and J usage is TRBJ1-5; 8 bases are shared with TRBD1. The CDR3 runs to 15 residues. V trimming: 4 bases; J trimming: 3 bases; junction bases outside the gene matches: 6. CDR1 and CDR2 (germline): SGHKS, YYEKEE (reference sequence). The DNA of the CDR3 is TGTGCCAGCAGCCTGGGACAGGCGATCAATCAGCCCCAGCATTTT. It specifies CASSLGQAINQPQHF.

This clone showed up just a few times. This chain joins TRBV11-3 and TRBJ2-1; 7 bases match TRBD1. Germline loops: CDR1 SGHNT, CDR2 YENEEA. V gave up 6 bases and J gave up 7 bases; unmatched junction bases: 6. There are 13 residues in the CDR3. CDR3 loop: CASSDRAINEQFF. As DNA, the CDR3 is TGTGCCAGCAGTGACAGGGCTATAAATGAGCAGTTCTTC.

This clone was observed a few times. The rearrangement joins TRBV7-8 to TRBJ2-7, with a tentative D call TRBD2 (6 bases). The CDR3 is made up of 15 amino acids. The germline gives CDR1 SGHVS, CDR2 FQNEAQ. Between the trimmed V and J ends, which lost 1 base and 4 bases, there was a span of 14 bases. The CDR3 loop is CASSLVAGRGYEQYF. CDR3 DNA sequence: TGTGCCAGCAGCTTAGTGGCAGGTCGGGGGTACGAGCAGTACTTC.

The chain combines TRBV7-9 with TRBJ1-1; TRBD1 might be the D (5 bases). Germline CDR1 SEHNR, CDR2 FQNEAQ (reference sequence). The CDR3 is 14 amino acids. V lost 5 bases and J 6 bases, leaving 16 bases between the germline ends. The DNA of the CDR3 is TGTGCCAGCAGCACGTCGGGGGTTGTCCCTGAAGCTTTCTTT. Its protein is CASSTSGVVPEAFF.

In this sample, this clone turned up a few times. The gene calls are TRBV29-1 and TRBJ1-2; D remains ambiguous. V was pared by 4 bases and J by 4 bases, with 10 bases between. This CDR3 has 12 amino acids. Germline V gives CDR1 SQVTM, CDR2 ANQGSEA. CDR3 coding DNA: TGCAGCGTTGTTGACGGACTCTATGGCTACACCTTC. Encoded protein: CSVVDGLYGYTF.

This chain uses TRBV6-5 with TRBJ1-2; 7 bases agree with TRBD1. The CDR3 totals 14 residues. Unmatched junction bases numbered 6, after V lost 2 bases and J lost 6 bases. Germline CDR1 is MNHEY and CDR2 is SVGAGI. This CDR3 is CASSYTYRGDGYTF. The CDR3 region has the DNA TGTGCCAGCAGTTACACGTACAGGGGAGATGGCTACACCTTC.

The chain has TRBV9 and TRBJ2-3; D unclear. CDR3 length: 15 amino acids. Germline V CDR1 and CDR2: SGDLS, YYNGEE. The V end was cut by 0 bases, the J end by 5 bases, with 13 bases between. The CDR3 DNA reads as TGTGCCAGCAGCGTAGATGCCGGGTTCGGAGATACGCAGTATTTT. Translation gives CASSVDAGFGDTQYF.

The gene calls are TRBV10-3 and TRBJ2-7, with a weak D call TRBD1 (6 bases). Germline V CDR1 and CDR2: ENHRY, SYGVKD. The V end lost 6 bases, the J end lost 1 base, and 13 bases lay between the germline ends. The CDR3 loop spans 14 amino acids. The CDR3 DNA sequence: TGTGCCATCAGCAAGCAGGGGAGTTCCTACGAGCAGTACTTC. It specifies CAISKQGSSYEQYF.

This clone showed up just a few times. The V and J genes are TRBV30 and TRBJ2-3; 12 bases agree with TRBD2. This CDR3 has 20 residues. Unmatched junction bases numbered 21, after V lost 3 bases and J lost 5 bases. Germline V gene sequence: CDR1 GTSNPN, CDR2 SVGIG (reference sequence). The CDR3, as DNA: TGTGCCTGGAGCAAACCGGGACTAGCGGGCAGGGGGGAAGCAGTAGATACGCAGTATTTT. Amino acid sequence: CAWSKPGLAGRGEAVDTQYF.

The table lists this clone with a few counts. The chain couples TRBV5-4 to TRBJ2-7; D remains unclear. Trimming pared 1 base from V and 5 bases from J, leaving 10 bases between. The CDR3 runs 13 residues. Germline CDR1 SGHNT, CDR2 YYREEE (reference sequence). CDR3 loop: CASSLNRVHEQYF. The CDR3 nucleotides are TGTGCCAGCAGCTTGAACCGGGTCCACGAGCAGTACTTC.

CDR3 region: CASSRGDTRIQYF. The DNA for the CDR3 is TGTGCCAGCAGTCGAGGGGACACCCGGATTCAGTACTTC. The chain couples TRBV2 to TRBJ2-4; tentatively, D is TRBD1 (6 bases). CDR1 is SNHLY and CDR2 is FYNNEI in the germline V gene. This CDR3 is built from 13 residues. Between the trimmed V and J ends, which lost 5 bases and 10 bases, there was a span of 15 bases.

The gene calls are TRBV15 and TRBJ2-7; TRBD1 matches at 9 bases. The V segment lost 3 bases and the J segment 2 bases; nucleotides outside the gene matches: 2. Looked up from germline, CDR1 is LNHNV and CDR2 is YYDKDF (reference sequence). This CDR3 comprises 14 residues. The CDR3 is CATSRGQGPYEQYF. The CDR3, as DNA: TGTGCCACCAGCAGGGGACAGGGACCCTACGAGCAGTACTTC.

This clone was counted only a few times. CDR3 in DNA: TGTGCCAGCAGCCGGAAGCGGGGGATACAAGAGACCCAGTACTTC. Its protein product is CASSRKRGIQETQYF. V usage is TRBV7-9 and J usage is TRBJ2-5, with 8 bases aligning to TRBD2. V trimming: 5 bases; J trimming: 2 bases; junction bases outside the gene matches: 7. Germline V gene lookup returns CDR1 SEHNR and CDR2 FQNEAQ (reference sequence). The CDR3 covers 15 residues.

CDR3 amino acids: CASSSWGTLRPYGYTF. DNA of the CDR3: TGTGCCAGCAGTTCATGGGGGACACTAAGGCCCTATGGCTACACCTTC. V is TRBV28 and J is TRBJ1-2; a possible D gene is TRBD1 (6 bases). V was cut by 4 bases and J by 4 bases, with 19 bases left in between. CDR3 length equals 16 residues. Germline V lookup: CDR1 MDHEN, CDR2 SYDVKM.

CDR3 loop: CASSWGGFYNSPLHF. The CDR3 DNA reads TGTGCCAGCAGTTGGGGGGGTTTCTATAATTCACCCCTCCACTTT. V usage is TRBV27 and J usage is TRBJ1-6, with D possibly TRBD1 on 5 matching bases. CDR1 and CDR2 from the germline V gene are MNHEY and SMNVEV (reference sequence). The V end lost 4 bases, the J end lost 3 bases, and 10 bases lay between the germline ends. The CDR3 extends over 15 amino acids.

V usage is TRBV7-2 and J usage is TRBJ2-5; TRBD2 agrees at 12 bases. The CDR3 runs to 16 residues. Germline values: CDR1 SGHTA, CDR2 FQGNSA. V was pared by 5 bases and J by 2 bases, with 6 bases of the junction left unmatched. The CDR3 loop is CASSAGTSGFQETQYF. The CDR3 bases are TGTGCCAGCAGCGCTGGGACTAGCGGGTTTCAAGAGACCCAGTACTTC.

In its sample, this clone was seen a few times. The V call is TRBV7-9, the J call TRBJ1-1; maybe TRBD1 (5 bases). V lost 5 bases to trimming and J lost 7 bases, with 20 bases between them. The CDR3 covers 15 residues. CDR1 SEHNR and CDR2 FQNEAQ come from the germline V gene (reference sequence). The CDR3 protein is CASSLYDSLGIEAFF. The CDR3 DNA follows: TGTGCCAGCAGCCTGTACGACAGTCTTGGGATTGAAGCTTTCTTT.

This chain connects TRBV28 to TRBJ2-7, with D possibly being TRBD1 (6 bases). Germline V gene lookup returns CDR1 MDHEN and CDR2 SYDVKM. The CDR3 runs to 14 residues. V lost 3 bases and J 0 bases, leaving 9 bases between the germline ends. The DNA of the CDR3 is TGTGCCAGCAGTTTTCCAGGGGCCTCCTACGAGCAGTACTTC. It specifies CASSFPGASYEQYF. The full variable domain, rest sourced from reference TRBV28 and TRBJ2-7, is DVKVTQSSRYLVKRTGEKVFLECVQDMDHENMFWYRQDPGLGLRLIYFSYDVKMKEKGDIPEGYSVSREKKERFSLILESASTNQTSMYLCASSFPGASYEQYFGPGTRLTVT.

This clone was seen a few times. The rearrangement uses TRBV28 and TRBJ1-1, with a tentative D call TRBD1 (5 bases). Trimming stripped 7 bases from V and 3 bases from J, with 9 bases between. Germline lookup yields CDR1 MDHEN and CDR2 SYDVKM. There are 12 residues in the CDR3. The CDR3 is CASTQGYTEAFF. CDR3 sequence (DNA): TGTGCCAGCACGCAGGGTTACACTGAAGCTTTCTTT.

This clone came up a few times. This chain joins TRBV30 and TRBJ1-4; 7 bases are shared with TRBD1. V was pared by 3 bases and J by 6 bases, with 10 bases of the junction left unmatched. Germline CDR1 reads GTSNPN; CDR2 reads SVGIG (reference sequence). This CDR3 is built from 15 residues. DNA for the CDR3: TGTGCCTGGAGGGGCCGGGACAGAATAGATGAAAAACTGTTTTTT. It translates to CAWRGRDRIDEKLFF.

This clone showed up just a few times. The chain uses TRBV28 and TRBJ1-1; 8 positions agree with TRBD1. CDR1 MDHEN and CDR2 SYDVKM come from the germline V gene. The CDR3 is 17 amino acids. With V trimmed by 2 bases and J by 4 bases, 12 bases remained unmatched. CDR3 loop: CASSLLQGARGITEAFF. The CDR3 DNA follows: TGTGCCAGCAGTTTACTCCAGGGGGCGCGGGGGATCACTGAAGCTTTCTTT.

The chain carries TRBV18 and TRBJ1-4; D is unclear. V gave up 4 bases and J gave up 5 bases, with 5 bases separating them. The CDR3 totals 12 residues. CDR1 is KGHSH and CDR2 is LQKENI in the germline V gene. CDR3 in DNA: TGTGCCAGCTCACGGCAAAATGAAAAACTGTTTTTT. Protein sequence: CASSRQNEKLFF.

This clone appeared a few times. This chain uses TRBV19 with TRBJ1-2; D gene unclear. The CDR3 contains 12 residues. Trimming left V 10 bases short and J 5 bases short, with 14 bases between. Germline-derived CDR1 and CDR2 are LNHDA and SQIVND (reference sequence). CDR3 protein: CATTEGGYGYTF. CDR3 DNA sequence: TGTGCCACGACGGAGGGAGGGTATGGCTACACCTTC. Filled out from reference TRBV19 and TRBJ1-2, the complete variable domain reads DGGITQSPKYLFRKEGQNVTLSCEQNLNHDAMYWYRQDPGQGLRLIYYSQIVNDFQKGDIAEGYSVSREKKESFPLTVTSAQKNPTAFYLCATTEGGYGYTFGSGTRLTVV.

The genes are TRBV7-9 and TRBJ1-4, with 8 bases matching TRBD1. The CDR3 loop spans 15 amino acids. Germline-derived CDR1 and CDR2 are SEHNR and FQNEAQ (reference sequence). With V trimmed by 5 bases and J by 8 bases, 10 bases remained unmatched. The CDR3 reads CASSDRTGLNEKLFF. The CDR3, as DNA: TGTGCCAGCAGCGACCGGACAGGGTTAAACGAAAAACTGTTTTTT.